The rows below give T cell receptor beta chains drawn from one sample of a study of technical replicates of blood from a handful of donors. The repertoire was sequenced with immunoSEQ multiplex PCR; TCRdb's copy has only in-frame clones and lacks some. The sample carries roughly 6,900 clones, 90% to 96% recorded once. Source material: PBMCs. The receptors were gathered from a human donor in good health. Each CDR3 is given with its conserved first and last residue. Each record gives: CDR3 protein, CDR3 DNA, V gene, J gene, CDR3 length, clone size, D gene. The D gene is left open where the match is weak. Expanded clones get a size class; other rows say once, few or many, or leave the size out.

CASSFRRGGLDQPQHF,TGTGCCAGCAGTTTCCGGAGGGGGGGCTTGGATCAGCCCCAGCATTTT,TRBV28,TRBJ1-5,16,-,-
CAISEVAGGPVEQFF,TGTGCCATCAGTGAGGTAGCGGGAGGGCCGGTTGAGCAGTTCTTC,TRBV10-3,TRBJ2-1,15,once,TRBD2
CASRTSDQETQYF,TGCGCCAGCCGTACTAGCGATCAAGAGACCCAGTACTTC,TRBV5-1,TRBJ2-5,13,-,TRBD2
CKEPDKKAFF,TGCAAGGAGCCCGATAAAAAAGCTTTCTTT,TRBV20-1,TRBJ1-1,10,few,-
CASSALPGSSYEQYF,TGTGCCAGCAGCGCACTTCCCGGGTCCTCCTACGAGCAGTACTTC,TRBV9,TRBJ2-7,15,-,-
CAASTGMNTEAFF,TGTGCCGCGTCCACAGGGATGAACACTGAAGCTTTCTTT,TRBV10-3,TRBJ1-1,13,-,-
CASGAEMNTEAFF,TGTGCCAGCGGGGCCGAAATGAACACTGAAGCTTTCTTT,TRBV2,TRBJ1-1,13,-,-
CASSGIDDTEAFF,TGTGCCAGCAGCGGGATAGACGACACTGAAGCTTTCTTT,TRBV2,TRBJ1-1,13,-,-
CATSRNRDYPPGEQFF,TGTGCCACCAGCAGAAACCGGGACTACCCCCCCGGTGAGCAGTTCTTC,TRBV15,TRBJ2-1,16,once,TRBD2
CASSLRLADNEQFF,TGTGCCAGCAGCTTGCGACTAGCGGATAATGAGCAGTTCTTC,TRBV7-8,TRBJ2-1,14,-,TRBD2
CASSPTGTLAYEQYF,TGTGCCAGTAGCCCGACAGGGACATTGGCCTACGAGCAGTACTTC,TRBV19,TRBJ2-7,15,once,TRBD1
CASALHNEQFF,TGTGCCAGCGCGCTACACAATGAGCAGTTCTTC,TRBV6-5,TRBJ2-1,11,-,-
CASSWGQGGYGYTF,TGCGCCAGCAGCTGGGGACAGGGGGGGTATGGCTACACCTTC,TRBV5-1,TRBJ1-2,14,-,TRBD1
CASSRGTGEDQPQHF,TGTGCCAGCTCACGTGGGACGGGGGAGGATCAGCCCCAGCATTTT,TRBV18,TRBJ1-5,15,-,-
CASSELGLAGMISEQYF,TGTGCCAGCAGTGAGCTGGGACTAGCGGGTATGATCTCCGAGCAGTACTTC,TRBV25-1,TRBJ2-7,17,-,TRBD2
CASSLFEGTEAFF,TGCGCCAGCAGCTTGTTTGAGGGCACTGAAGCTTTCTTT,TRBV5-1,TRBJ1-1,13,few,-